The clone carrying this T cell receptor beta chain has more than one count but fewer than ten. Its antigen remains unidentified. A second PCR, run for roughly 7 to 12 cycles, used a sample-barcoded 5' primer plus a J-beta primer mix. TCRdb fed the 5' RACE reads into MiXCR, producing one record per CDR3 protein. Among about 800,000 distinct CDR3 sequences listed, roughly 25% were seen once. This sample was included in a study of blood T cells in healthy people across ages. Study findings and constraints: Long-lived donors had more naive CD4+ cells and higher diversity than aged donors. Researchers judged that diversity estimates from one million T cells fell short of true values.

CDR3 length: 17 amino acids. V lost 4 bases to trimming and J lost 1 base, with 17 bases between them. Germline lookup yields CDR1 MGHRA and CDR2 YSYEKL. Extractions gave at least 5 micrograms of total RNA per sample. These data were also filed under a second study, of T cells of mothers and their children. According to that study: Every mother produced more than 9 million TCR beta CDR3 reads, whereas every child provided around 3 million.

The J gene is TRBJ1-3, the V gene TRBV4-1, with no clear D. Sequencing was performed on blood. The receptor comes from a boy younger than 18 in good health. The CDR3 DNA follows: TGCGCCAGCAGCCTAAGGAGCCCACTGGCATCTGGAAACACCATATATTTT. Its translation is CASSLRSPLASGNTIYF.